Following are 15 T cell receptor beta chains from one sample sequenced in a study of response to subunit inactivated influenza vaccine. TCRdb redid the calling of the RT-PCR reads with MiXCR, one entry per CDR3 protein. The data show over 150,000 distinct CDR3 sequences, about 10% seen once. Sequenced material: non-naive T cells sorted from PBMCs, taken on the day of vaccination. The source of these receptors is a middle-aged man who received an inactivated influenza vaccine.

This clonotype was seen repeatedly, ten times or more. The CDR3 sequence: CASSLGSTDTQYF. The CDR3 nucleotides are TGTGCCAGCAGCCTGGGGAGCACAGATACGCAGTATTTT. V is TRBV7-9 and J is TRBJ2-3; D not resolved. The CDR3 is 13 amino acids. Trimming left V 5 bases short and J 0 bases short, with 6 bases between. Germline loops: CDR1 SEHNR, CDR2 FQNEAQ (reference sequence).

A few counts support this clonotype. In DNA form, the CDR3 reads TGCGCCAGCAGCCAAGCACGGGGCTCTGGAAACACCATATATTTT. Its protein is CASSQARGSGNTIYF. This chain connects TRBV4-3 to TRBJ1-3; no reliable D call. The germline V gene has CDR1 LGHNA and CDR2 YSLEER. Trimming stripped 1 base from V and 0 bases from J, with 7 bases between. The CDR3 spans 15 residues.

Only a few counts were recorded for this clonotype. J is TRBJ2-7 and V is TRBV7-2; no firm D call. Trimming shortened V by 3 bases and J by 2 bases, and 11 bases separated the two germline ends. The CDR3 spans 14 residues. CDR1 and CDR2 (germline): SGHTA, FQGNSA. CDR3 protein: CASSFAGLAYEQYF. The DNA for the CDR3 is TGTGCCAGCAGCTTCGCCGGGTTGGCCTACGAGCAGTACTTC.

The sample holds many counts of this clonotype. The gene calls are TRBV9 and TRBJ2-5; D uncertain. The CDR3 contains 12 residues. The germline V gene encodes CDR1 SGDLS and CDR2 YYNGEE. The germline V and J ends were trimmed by 0 bases and 4 bases, with 4 bases remaining between them. CDR3 sequence reads: CASSVDGETQYF. The CDR3 region has the DNA TGTGCCAGCAGCGTAGATGGAGAGACCCAGTACTTC.

In this sample, this clonotype turned up many times. V gene TRBV25-1 combines with J gene TRBJ2-3; either TRBD1 or TRBD2 may supply D (7 bases each). Trimming cost V 6 bases and J 3 bases, with 19 bases left between them. CDR1 and CDR2 from the germline V gene are MGHDK and SYGVNS. The CDR3 runs 16 residues. For the CDR3, the DNA is TGTGCCAGCAGCCCGGGGGGCAGGGGGGTAACAGATACGCAGTATTTT. Its translation is CASSPGGRGVTDTQYF.

This clonotype was seen ten or more times. CDR3 sequence reads: CASSQVFPSTQPQHF. In DNA form, the CDR3 reads TGCGCCAGCAGCCAAGTGTTCCCCTCAACTCAGCCCCAGCATTTT. V and J are TRBV4-3 and TRBJ1-5; D gene ambiguous. V lost 1 base and J lost 6, with 13 bases in between. CDR3 length: 15 amino acids. CDR1 and CDR2 (germline): LGHNA, YSLEER.

This clonotype was seen a handful of times. The chain carries TRBV5-1 and TRBJ1-6; TRBD1 might be the D (6 bases). In germline, CDR1 is SGHRS, CDR2 YFSETQ. Between the trimmed V and J ends, which lost 0 bases and 7 bases, there was a span of 11 bases. The CDR3 consists of 15 residues. The CDR3 nucleotides read TGCGCCAGCAGCTTGGACAGGGTCGGGAATTCACCCCTCCACTTT. Encoded protein: CASSLDRVGNSPLHF.

The table lists this clonotype with a few counts. J is TRBJ1-5 and V is TRBV20-1, with TRBD1 as a possible D gene (6 bases). V lost 3 bases and J lost 9, with 18 bases in between. Per the germline V gene, CDR1 is DFQATT and CDR2 is SNEGSKA (reference sequence). CDR3 length: 14 amino acids. The CDR3 region is CSASGQKRFGPQHF. In nucleotides, the CDR3 is TGCAGTGCTAGTGGACAGAAGAGGTTTGGGCCCCAGCATTTT.

This clonotype turned up a few times. J is TRBJ2-3 and V is TRBV11-1; D is possibly TRBD1 (5 bases). The length of the CDR3 is 14 residues. Trimming stripped 2 bases from V and 6 bases from J, with 12 bases between. Germline CDR1 is SGHAT and CDR2 is FQDESV (reference sequence). The CDR3 nucleotides read TGTGCCAGCAGCTTAAGAGCGAAGGGGGATACGCAGTATTTT. This encodes CASSLRAKGDTQYF.

This clonotype was seen a handful of times. The chain couples TRBV28 to TRBJ2-1, with TRBD1 matching 8 bases. This CDR3 is 15 amino acids long. After removal of 4 bases from V and 13 bases from J, the junction contained 15 bases not matched to a gene. Germline V gene data show CDR1 as MDHEN and CDR2 as SYDVKM. CDR3 bases: TGTGCCAGCAGTTCCGGAGGGGACAGGATCCCCCCCCAGTTCTTC. This sequence encodes CASSSGGDRIPPQFF.

Only a few counts were recorded for this clonotype. The chain couples TRBV7-3 to TRBJ2-2; 9 nucleotides align to TRBD2. After removal of 1 base from V and 4 bases from J, the junction contained 13 bases not matched to a gene. This CDR3 contains 19 residues. CDR1 is SGHTA and CDR2 is FQGTGA in the germline V gene. CDR3 in DNA: TGTGCCAGCAGCTTAATGGGGAGTCTTGCGGGAGGGGTCACCGGGGAGCTGTTTTTT. Translation: CASSLMGSLAGGVTGELFF.

V is TRBV3-1 and J is TRBJ2-7, with 9 bases fitting TRBD1. The CDR3 has 16 amino acids. In germline, CDR1 is LGHDT, CDR2 YNNKEL (reference sequence). The ends lost 2 bases at V and 3 bases at J; junction bases unmatched: 8. The CDR3 here is CASSQRGTGFVYEQYF. CDR3 bases: TGTGCCAGCAGCCAACGAGGGACAGGGTTCGTCTACGAGCAGTACTTC.

The sample holds a few counts of this clonotype. CDR3 protein: CSARWDRGTDTQYF. In DNA, the CDR3 is TGCAGTGCTAGGTGGGACAGGGGCACAGATACGCAGTATTTT. This chain uses TRBV20-1 with TRBJ2-3; TRBD1 matches 9 bases. The CDR3 runs 14 residues. With 3 bases clipped from V and 1 base from J, the junction kept 2 bases outside the gene matches. CDR1 is DFQATT, CDR2 SNEGSKA, per germline (reference sequence).

This clonotype was observed many times. The rearrangement links TRBV28 to TRBJ2-2; D uncertain. The germline CDR1 and CDR2 sequences are MDHEN and SYDVKM. Trimming took 3 bases from V and 6 from J, leaving 11 bases between them. The CDR3 covers 14 residues. CDR3 in amino acids: CASSLNHRAGELFF. The CDR3 nucleotides read TGTGCCAGCAGTTTGAATCACCGAGCCGGGGAGCTGTTTTTT. The full variable domain, in which reference TRBV28 and TRBJ2-2 provide the parts outside the CDR3, is DVKVTQSSRYLVKRTGEKVFLECVQDMDHENMFWYRQDPGLGLRLIYFSYDVKMKEKGDIPEGYSVSREKKERFSLILESASTNQTSMYLCASSLNHRAGELFFGEGSRLTVL.

This clonotype was seen a few times. This chain joins TRBV4-3 and TRBJ2-7; D is perhaps TRBD2 (5 bases). CDR3 length: 14 amino acids. V was pared by 0 bases and J by 6 bases, with 12 bases between. Looked up from germline, CDR1 is LGHNA and CDR2 is YSLEER. CDR3 loop: CASSQDVRRVEQYF. The CDR3 DNA reads TGCGCCAGCAGCCAAGATGTTCGGCGGGTCGAGCAGTACTTC.